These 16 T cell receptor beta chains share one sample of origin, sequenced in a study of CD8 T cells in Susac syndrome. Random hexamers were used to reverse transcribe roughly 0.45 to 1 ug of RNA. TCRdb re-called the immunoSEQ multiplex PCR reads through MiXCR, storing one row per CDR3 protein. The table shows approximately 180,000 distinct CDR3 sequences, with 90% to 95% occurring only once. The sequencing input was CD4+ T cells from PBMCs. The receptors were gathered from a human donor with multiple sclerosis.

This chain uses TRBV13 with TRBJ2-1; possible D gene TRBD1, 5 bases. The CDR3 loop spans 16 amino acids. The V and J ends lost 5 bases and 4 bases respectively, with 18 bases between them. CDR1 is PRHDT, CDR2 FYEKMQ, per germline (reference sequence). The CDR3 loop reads CASSIDSPTLYNEQFF. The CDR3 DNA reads TGTGCCAGCAGCATAGACAGTCCAACCCTTTACAATGAGCAGTTCTTC. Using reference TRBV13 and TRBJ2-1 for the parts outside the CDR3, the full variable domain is AAGVIQSPRHLIKEKRETATLKCYPIPRHDTVYWYQQGPGQDPQFLISFYEKMQSDKGSIPDRFSAQQFSDYHSELNMSSLELGDSALYFCASSIDSPTLYNEQFFGPGTRLTVL.

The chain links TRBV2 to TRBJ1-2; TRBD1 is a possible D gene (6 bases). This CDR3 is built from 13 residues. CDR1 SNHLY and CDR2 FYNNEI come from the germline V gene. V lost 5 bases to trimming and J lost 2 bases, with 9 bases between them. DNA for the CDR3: TGTGCCAGCAGTCGGGACACAAACTATGGCTACACCTTC. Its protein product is CASSRDTNYGYTF.

The CDR3 loop reads CASSLRDRGNEQFF. The CDR3 DNA sequence: TGTGCCAGCAGCTTACGGGACAGGGGTAATGAGCAGTTCTTC. The rearrangement joins TRBV7-2 to TRBJ2-1, with 10 nucleotides matching TRBD1. The CDR3 is 14 residues long. Unmatched junction bases numbered 2, after V lost 2 bases and J lost 7 bases. CDR1 is SGHTA and CDR2 is FQGNSA in the germline V gene.

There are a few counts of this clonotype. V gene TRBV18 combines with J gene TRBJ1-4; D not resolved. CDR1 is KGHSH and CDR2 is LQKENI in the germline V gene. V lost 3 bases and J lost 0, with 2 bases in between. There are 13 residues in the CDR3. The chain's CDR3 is CASSPATNEKLFF. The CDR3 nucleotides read TGTGCCAGCTCACCCGCAACTAATGAAAAACTGTTTTTT.

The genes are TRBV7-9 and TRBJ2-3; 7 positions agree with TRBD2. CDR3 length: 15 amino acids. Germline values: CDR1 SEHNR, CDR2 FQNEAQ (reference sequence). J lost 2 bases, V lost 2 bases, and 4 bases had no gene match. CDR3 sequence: CASSLTAGFTDTQYF. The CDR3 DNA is TGTGCCAGCAGCTTAACAGCGGGATTCACAGATACGCAGTATTTT.

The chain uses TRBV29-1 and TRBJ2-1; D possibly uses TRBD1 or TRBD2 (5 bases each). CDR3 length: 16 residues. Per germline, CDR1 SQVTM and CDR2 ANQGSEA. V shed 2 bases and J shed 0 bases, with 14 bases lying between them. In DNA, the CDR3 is TGCAGCGTTGAAAGGGCCCCGGGGACCTCCTACAATGAGCAGTTCTTC. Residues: CSVERAPGTSYNEQFF.

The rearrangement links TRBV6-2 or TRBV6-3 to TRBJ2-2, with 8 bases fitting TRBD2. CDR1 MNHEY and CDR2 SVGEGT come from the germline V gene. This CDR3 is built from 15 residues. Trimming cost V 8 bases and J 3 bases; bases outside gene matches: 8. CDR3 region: CASVLGGRYTGELFF. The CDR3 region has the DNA TGTGCCAGCGTCCTCGGCGGGAGGTACACCGGGGAGCTGTTTTTT.

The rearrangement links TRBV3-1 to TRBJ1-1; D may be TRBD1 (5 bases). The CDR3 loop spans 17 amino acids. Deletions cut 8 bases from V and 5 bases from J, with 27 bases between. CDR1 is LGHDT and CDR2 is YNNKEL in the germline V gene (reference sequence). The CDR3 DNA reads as TGTGCCAGCGGAAGTGCAGGCGGAACAGGTTCGGGTACTGAAGCTTTCTTT. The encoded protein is CASGSAGGTGSGTEAFF.

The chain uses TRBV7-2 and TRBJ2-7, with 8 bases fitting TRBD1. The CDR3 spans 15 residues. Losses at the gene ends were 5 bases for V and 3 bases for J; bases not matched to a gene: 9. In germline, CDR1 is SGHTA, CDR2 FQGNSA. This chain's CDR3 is CASSPVQGAFYEQYF. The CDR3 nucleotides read TGTGCCAGCAGCCCAGTTCAGGGGGCCTTCTACGAGCAGTACTTC.

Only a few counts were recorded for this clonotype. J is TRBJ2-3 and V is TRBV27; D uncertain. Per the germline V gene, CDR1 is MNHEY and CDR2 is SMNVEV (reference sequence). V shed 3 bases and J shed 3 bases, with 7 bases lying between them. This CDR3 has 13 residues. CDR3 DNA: TGTGCCAGCAGTTTCGTCGCGACAGATACGCAGTATTTT. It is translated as CASSFVATDTQYF.

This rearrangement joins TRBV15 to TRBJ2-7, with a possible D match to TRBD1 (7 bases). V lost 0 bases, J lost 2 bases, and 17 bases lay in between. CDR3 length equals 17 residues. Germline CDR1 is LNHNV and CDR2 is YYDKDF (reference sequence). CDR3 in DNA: TGTGCCACCAGCAGAGATCTGGGCAGGGGGGCAACCTACGAGCAGTACTTC. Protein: CATSRDLGRGATYEQYF.

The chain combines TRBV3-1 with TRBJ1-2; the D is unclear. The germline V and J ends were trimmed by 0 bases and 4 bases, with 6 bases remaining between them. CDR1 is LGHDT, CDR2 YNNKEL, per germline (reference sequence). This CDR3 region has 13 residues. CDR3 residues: CASSQDGPYGYTF. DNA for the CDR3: TGTGCCAGCAGCCAAGATGGTCCCTATGGCTACACCTTC.

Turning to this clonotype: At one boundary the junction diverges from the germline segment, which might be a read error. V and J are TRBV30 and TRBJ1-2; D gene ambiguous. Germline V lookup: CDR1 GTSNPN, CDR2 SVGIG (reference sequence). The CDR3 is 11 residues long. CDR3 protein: CAWSVLGRALF. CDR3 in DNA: TGTGCCTGGAGTGTACTAGGCCGGGCCCTTTTC.

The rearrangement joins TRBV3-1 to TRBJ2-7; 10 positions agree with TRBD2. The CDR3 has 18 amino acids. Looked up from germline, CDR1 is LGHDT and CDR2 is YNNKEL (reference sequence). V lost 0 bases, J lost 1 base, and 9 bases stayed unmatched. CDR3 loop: CASSQELSGLALSYEQYF. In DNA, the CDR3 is TGTGCCAGCAGCCAAGAACTCTCGGGACTAGCGTTATCCTACGAGCAGTACTTC.

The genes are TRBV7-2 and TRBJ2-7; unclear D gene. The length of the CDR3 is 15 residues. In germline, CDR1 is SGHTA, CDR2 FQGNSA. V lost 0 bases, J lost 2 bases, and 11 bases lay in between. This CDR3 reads CASSLAVADTYEQYF. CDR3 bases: TGTGCCAGCAGCTTAGCAGTGGCGGATACCTACGAGCAGTACTTC.

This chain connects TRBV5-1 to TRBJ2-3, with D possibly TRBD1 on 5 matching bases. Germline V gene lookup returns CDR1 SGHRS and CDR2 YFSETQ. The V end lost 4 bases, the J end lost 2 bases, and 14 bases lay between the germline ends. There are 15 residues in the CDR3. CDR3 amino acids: CASSRQGYYTDTQYF. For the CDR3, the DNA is TGCGCCAGCAGCCGTCAGGGCTATTACACAGATACGCAGTATTTT.